The T cell receptor beta chain under discussion was sequenced for a study of post-analysis software for immune sequencing data. Background on the study: Several disease courses (relapsing-remitting, secondary progressive and progressive-relapsing) of multiple sclerosis were included.

Whole-study results and caveats: Patients with multiple sclerosis recorded significantly lower normalized Chao1 diversity than controls, the study found. Samples made in the same batch grouped tightly together by F measure. Relative to controls, patients had roughly five TRBV segments at higher frequency, with TRBV5-6, TRBV5-1 and TRBV20-1 among these.

As regards this clonotype: What it recognizes is unknown. Because it lacks the conserved phenylalanine or tryptophan at the end, this CDR3 is likely a read error.

Built from TCR beta cDNA, the libraries had unique molecular identifiers in them. Starting from around 0.96 to 9.9 million T cells, the study yielded hundreds of thousands of cDNA molecules. TCRdb itself ran the PCR reads through MiXCR, one entry per CDR3 protein. The data contain a few hundred thousand distinct CDR3 sequences, 39% of them seen just once; the ten biggest clones take up approximately 7.7%. CDR1 and CDR2 (germline): MGHRA, YSYEKL. The CDR3 is 15 residues long. V was shortened by 1 base and J by 5 bases, with 14 bases between the two germline ends. The TCR comes from a girl aged 2-10 years with multiple sclerosis. The chain links TRBV4-1 to TRBJ1-2, with D possibly matching TRBD1 (5 bases). The sequenced sample was blood. The CDR3 loop is CASSQGEGLRYGYTC. DNA for the CDR3: TGCGCCAGCAGCCAAGGGGAGGGGCTCCGATATGGCTACACCTGC.